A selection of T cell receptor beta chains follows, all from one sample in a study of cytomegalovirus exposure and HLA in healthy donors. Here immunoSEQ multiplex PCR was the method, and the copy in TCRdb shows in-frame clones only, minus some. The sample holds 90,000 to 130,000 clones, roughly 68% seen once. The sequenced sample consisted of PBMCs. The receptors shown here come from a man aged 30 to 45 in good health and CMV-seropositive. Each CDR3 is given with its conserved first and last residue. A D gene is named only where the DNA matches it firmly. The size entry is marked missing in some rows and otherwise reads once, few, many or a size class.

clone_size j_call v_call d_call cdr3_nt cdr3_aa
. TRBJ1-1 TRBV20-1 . TGCAGTGCTAACAGGGACCCTGAAGCTTTCTTT CSANRDPEAFF
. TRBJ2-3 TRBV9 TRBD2 TGTGCCAGCAGCGTTAGGACTAGCGGTTCTAGCACAGATACGCAGTATTTT CASSVRTSGSSTDTQYF
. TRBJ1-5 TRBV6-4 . TGTGCCAGCAGTGTCATATTTCGGTCCGGAGTGCCTAGCAATCAGCCCCAGCATTTT CASSVIFRSGVPSNQPQHF
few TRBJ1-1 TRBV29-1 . TGCAGTGGAAGGGAGGACATGAACACTGAAGCTTTCTTT CSGREDMNTEAFF
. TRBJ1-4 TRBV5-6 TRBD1 TGTGCCAGCAGCATACAGGGGTCTAATGAAAAACTGTTTTTT CASSIQGSNEKLFF
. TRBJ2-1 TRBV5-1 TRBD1 TGCGCCAGCAGCTGGGGGTATTGGGACAGCTCCTACAATGAGCAGTTCTTC CASSWGYWDSSYNEQFF
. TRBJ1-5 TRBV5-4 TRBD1 TGTGCCAGCAGCTCCGCAGGGGGACAGCCCCAGCATTTT CASSSAGGQPQHF
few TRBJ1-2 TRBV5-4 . TGTGCCAGCAACACCGACGGGTTCTATGGCTACACCTTC CASNTDGFYGYTF
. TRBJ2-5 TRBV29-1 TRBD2 TGCAGCGTTTGTCTAGCGGGGGGCCGCCAAGAGACCCAGTACTTC CSVCLAGGRQETQYF
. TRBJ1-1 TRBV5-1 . TGCGCCAGCAGCTCCCCGACACCGAACACTGAAGCTTTCTTT CASSSPTPNTEAFF
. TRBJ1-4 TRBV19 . TGTGCCAGTAGTATCAGGGGAACCTATAATGAAAAACTGTTTTTT CASSIRGTYNEKLFF
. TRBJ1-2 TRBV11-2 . TGTGCCAGCAGCTTACTAGACAGGCATGGCTACACCTTC CASSLLDRHGYTF
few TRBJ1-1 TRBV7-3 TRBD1 TGTGCCAGCAGCTTAAGACCGCCGCGACCCGGTGACAGGGTAAACTTGGGTCGAGCTTTCTTT CASSLRPPRPGDRVNLGRAFF
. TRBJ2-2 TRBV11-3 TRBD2 TGTGCCAGCAGCTTTGGACTAGCGGGAGTGGACGGGGAGCTGTTTTTT CASSFGLAGVDGELFF
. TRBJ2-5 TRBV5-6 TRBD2 TGTGCCAGCAGCCCAGGCGCGGGGGGAGAGACCCAGTACTTC CASSPGAGGETQYF
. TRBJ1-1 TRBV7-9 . TGTGCCAGCAGCTTAGATGCTTGGGCCCTGGGCACTGAAGCTTTCTTT CASSLDAWALGTEAFF
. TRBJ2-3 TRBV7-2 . TGTGCCAGCAGCTTATATTTCGGGGTTAGCACAGATACGCAGTATTTT CASSLYFGVSTDTQYF
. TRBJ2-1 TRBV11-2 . TGTGCCAGCAGCTTAGAGGGGGCGGGTAGTCAGTTCTTC CASSLEGAGSQFF
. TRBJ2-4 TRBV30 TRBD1 TGTGCCTGGAGTACCGGGACAGACATTCAGTACTTC CAWSTGTDIQYF
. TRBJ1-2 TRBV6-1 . TGTGCCAGCAGGCCCCCAGGTGGCTATGGCTACACCTTC CASRPPGGYGYTF
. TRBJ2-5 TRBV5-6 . TGTGCCAGCAGCCCACCTTCAGGGGTAAGGGGGCAAGAGACCCAGTACTTC CASSPPSGVRGQETQYF
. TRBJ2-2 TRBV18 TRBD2 TGTGCCAGCTCACCCCTTAGCGGGAGGAACACCGGGGAGCTGTTTTTT CASSPLSGRNTGELFF
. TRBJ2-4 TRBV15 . TGTGCCACCAGCAGTGGGAGACTAGCCAAAAACATTCAGTACTTC CATSSGRLAKNIQYF
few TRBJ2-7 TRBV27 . TGTGCCAGCAGAGGGGGTTCCTACGAGCAGTACTTC CASRGGSYEQYF
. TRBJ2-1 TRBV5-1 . TGCGCCAGCAGTTCTGTCACCGAGGGCAATGAGCAGTTCTTC CASSSVTEGNEQFF
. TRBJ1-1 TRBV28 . TGTGCCAGCAGTTATGGGCACACTGAAGCTTTCTTT CASSYGHTEAFF
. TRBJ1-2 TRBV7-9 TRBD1 TGTGCCAGCAGCTTAGAGGGGACAGGGGATCAGTATGGCTACACCTTC CASSLEGTGDQYGYTF
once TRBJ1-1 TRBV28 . TGTGCCAGTTCCACGACCAGGGTTTCCACTGAAGCTTTCTTT CASSTTRVSTEAFF
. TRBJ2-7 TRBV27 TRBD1 TGTGCCAGCAGACTCGGCGGACAGGGCCACGAGCAGTACTTC CASRLGGQGHEQYF
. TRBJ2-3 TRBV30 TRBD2 TGTGCCTGCAGCACCGGGACTAGCGGCACAGATACGCAGTATTTT CACSTGTSGTDTQYF
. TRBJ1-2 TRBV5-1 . TGCGCCAGCAGCTTGTCTTTACAGGTGAATGGCTACACCTTC CASSLSLQVNGYTF
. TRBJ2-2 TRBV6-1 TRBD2 TGTGCCAGCAGTGAACAGGGAGGGGCAGGGCCCACCGGGGAGCTGTTTTTT CASSEQGGAGPTGELFF
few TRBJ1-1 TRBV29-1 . TGCAGCGTTGCAGGGGAATTCACTGAAGCTTTCTTT CSVAGEFTEAFF
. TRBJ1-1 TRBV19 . TGTGCCAGTAGTATAATTCGGGGGTCCGGGGGATGGGACACTGAAGCTTTCTTT CASSIIRGSGGWDTEAFF
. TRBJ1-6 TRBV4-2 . TGTGCCAGCAGCCAAGGGGGCAGCAGGAGTTCACCCCTCCACTTT CASSQGGSRSSPLHF
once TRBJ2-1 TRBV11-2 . TGTGCCAGCAGCTTAGGACAGTTTAACAATGAGCAGTTCTTC CASSLGQFNNEQFF
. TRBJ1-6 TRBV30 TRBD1 TGTGCCTGGAGTCAAACGGACAGGGGGACACCCCTCCACTTT CAWSQTDRGTPLHF
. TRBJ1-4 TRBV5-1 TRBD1 TGCGCCAGCCGACCGGGACAGATTAATGAAAAACTGTTTTTT CASRPGQINEKLFF
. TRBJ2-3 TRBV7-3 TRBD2 TGTGCCAGCAGCTTAGGTAGCGGGGGCACAGGTACGCAGTATTTT CASSLGSGGTGTQYF
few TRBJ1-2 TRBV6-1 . TGTGCCAGCCGACAGGAGAGGAGAGAGGGCTACACCTTC CASRQERREGYTF
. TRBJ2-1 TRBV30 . TGTGCCTGGAGTGTAGACCTAGGTCGGGACAATGAGCAGTTCTTC CAWSVDLGRDNEQFF
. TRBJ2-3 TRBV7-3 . TGTGCCAGCAGCTTATGGTCCTCGGGAAGGACAGATACGCAGTATTTT CASSLWSSGRTDTQYF
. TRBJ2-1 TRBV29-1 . TGCAGCGTCGGCGGGGATTACAATGAGCAGTTCTTC CSVGGDYNEQFF
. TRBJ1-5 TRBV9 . TGTGCCAGCAGCGTAAGTGATACAGGGCCCCAGCATTTT CASSVSDTGPQHF
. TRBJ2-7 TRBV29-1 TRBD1 TGCAGCGTACCCGGGACAGCAGGCGAGCAGTACTTC CSVPGTAGEQYF
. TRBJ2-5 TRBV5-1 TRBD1 TGCGCCAGCAGCCTAGACAGGGGCCAAGAGACCCAGTACTTC CASSLDRGQETQYF
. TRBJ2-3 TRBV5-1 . TGCGCCAGCAGACCCGGACAGGGAGGGAGCACAGATACGCAGTATTTT CASRPGQGGSTDTQYF
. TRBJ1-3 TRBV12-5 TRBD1 TGTGCTAGTGGTTTGGGACAGGGTACCGGAAACACCATATATTTT CASGLGQGTGNTIYF
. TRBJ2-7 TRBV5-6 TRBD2 TGTGCCAGCAGCTTCATCACTAGCGGGGGAATATACGAGCAGTACTTC CASSFITSGGIYEQYF
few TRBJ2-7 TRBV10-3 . TGTGCCATCAGTGAGTCGAATCAGGCCCTCTCCTACGAGCAGTACTTC CAISESNQALSYEQYF
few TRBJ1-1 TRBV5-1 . TGCGCCAGCAGCTTGCCGATCGCAGATCAAAACACTGAAGCTTTCTTT CASSLPIADQNTEAFF
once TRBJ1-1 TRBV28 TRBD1 TGTGCCAGCAGTTTAATTGACAGGGTGAACACTGAAGCTTTCTTT CASSLIDRVNTEAFF
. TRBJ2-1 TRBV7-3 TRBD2 TGTGCCAGCAGCTTAGGACTAGCATACAATGAGCAGTTCTTC CASSLGLAYNEQFF
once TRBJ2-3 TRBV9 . TGTGCCAGCAGTGTAGAGCAGGGTGGTTTAGGTACGCAGTATTTT CASSVEQGGLGTQYF